This T cell receptor (beta chain) is drawn from a study of T cell repertoires in cytomegalovirus infection (dated by TCRdb to about 2019). In the study overall: Donor HLA type was relevant to the analysis, because carriage of CMV infection together with the matching HLA type was indicated by public TCR beta signatures. Results the study describes overall, beyond this receptor: Cumulative frequency of public TCR beta family members discriminated carriers of CMV infection plus the relevant HLA type in this cohort and an independent 352-donor cohort. The ex vivo response was dominated by HLA-C-restricted CMV-specific TCR beta clonotypes, which also provided the single most frequent clonotype in two of eight donors.

The CDR3 goes from the cysteine to the phenylalanine over 17 residues. Only the CDR3 DNA stays, 51 bases, in frame from base 1. The germline V gene encodes CDR1 SGHTA and CDR2 FQGNSA. V gives up 3 bases and J gives up 7 bases, and the segment between their germline ends measures 19 bases. This clonotype was detected a few times. The specificity of this receptor is unknown. No quality values exist for individual bases; no much larger clone is one base distant. TCRdb lists the instrument as Illumina HiSeq 1500. TCRdb trimmed the raw reads at Q25, called clones with MiXCR and kept productive beta chains. A single entry per CDR3 protein holds the most common genes and DNA from its merged rows. For this sample the table gives about 180,000 distinct CDR3 sequences, of which about a sixth were detected only once. The ten largest clones capture approximately 26% of the sample.

Sequencing input: CD8+ T cells from PBMCs. Here the chain combines TRBV7-2 and TRBJ1-6; a weak D assignment points to TRBD1 (5 bases agree). The TCR comes from a human donor in good health (CMV status not recorded). Some clones in this sample may be carry-over from other donors' samples. The nucleotides read TGTGCCAGCAGCTTGGCCTCCCACAGGAATTTGAATTCACCCCTCCACTTT. This yields the protein CASSLASHRNLNSPLHF.